The source of this T cell receptor (beta chain) is a study of T-cell reconstitution after alpha-beta-depleted transplantation in children. The CDR3 is 18 amino acids. V shed 6 bases and J 4 bases; nucleotides not matched to a gene: 16. Looked up from germline, CDR1 is SGHAT and CDR2 is FQDESV (reference sequence). Unique molecular identifiers tagged the TCRbeta library. TCRdb re-analysed the PCR reads in MiXCR, keeping a single row per CDR3 protein. The sample lists under 850,000 distinct CDR3 sequences; approximately 14% were seen once. This clonotype appeared many times. The clonotype originates from a girl aged 2 to 9 with congenital amegakaryocytic thrombocytopenia, due to receive a stem cell transplant. The chain combines TRBV11-1 with TRBJ2-1; 9 bases align to TRBD2. Sequences were derived from PBMCs, sampled before TCRalphabeta/CD19-depleted stem cell transplant. CDR3 sequence: CASRLPVGSGSGYNEQFF. Here the CDR3 DNA reads TGTGCCAGCAGGTTGCCAGTTGGTAGCGGGAGTGGGTACAATGAGCAGTTCTTC.